The entry that follows covers one T cell receptor (beta chain) sequence. Antigen unknown. The germline gives CDR1 MDHEN, CDR2 SYDVKM. The V gene end was trimmed by 6 bases and the J gene end by 3 bases; junction bases not matched to a gene: 5. The length of the CDR3 is 14 residues. Sequencing was done directly on freshly isolated, uncultured memory T cells. The source of the sample is a study of CD4 T cell repertoires in COVID-19. Clones were read by immunoSEQ multiplex PCR, and TCRdb kept only the in-frame ones, dropping some. The table lists about 24,000 clones, 93% of them singletons. Study results and caveats: Between roughly 6.5 and 28% of SARS-CoV-2 clonotypes also appeared in SARS-CoV and/or HKU1 spike cultures.

Sequencing used circulating follicular helper CD4+ T cells (cTfh) from blood, obtained before the COVID-19 pandemic. The clonotype was recovered from a human donor who had COVID-19. This chain joins TRBV28 and TRBJ1-1, with 9 nucleotides matching TRBD1. For the CDR3, the DNA is TGTGCCAGCAGGAAAGGGGACAGGGACACTGAAGCTTTCTTT. It is translated as CASRKGDRDTEAFF.